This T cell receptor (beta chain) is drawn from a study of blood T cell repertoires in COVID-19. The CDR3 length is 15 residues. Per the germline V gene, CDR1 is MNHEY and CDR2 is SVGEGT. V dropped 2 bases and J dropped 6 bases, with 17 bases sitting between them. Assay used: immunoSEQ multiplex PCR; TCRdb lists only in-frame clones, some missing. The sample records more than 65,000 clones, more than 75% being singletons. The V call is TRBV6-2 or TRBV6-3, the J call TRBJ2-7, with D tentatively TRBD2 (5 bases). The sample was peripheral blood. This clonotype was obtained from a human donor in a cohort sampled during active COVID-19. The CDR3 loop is CASSYRRGQASEQYF. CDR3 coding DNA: TGTGCCAGCAGTTACCGTAGAGGGCAGGCCTCCGAGCAGTACTTC.